Listed below are T cell receptor beta chains from one sample, sequenced in a study of cytomegalovirus exposure and HLA in healthy donors. The method was immunoSEQ multiplex PCR; TCRdb's version includes in-frame clones alone and lacks a portion of them. The ten most abundant clones cover about 2.5% of a sample with approximately 110,000 clones. Sequencing was performed on PBMCs. Receptor source: a young man in good health and CMV-seronegative. Each CDR3 is given with its conserved first and last residue. Each record gives: V gene, CDR3 length, J gene, D gene, CDR3 protein, CDR3 DNA. A D gene is named only where the DNA matches it firmly.

TRBV7-9,12,TRBJ1-1,.,CASSASPPGGDF,TGTGCCAGCAGCGCATCCCCCCCCGGCGGCGACTTT
TRBV12-5,15,TRBJ2-7,TRBD1,CASGWWTGSVYEQYF,TGTGCTAGTGGTTGGTGGACAGGGTCGGTCTACGAGCAGTACTTC
TRBV6-6,13,TRBJ2-7,TRBD1,CASTDRGSYEQYF,TGTGCCAGCACCGACAGGGGCTCCTACGAGCAGTACTTC
TRBV6-5,15,TRBJ1-5,.,CASSGGGESNQPQHF,TGTGCCAGCAGTGGAGGAGGTGAGAGCAATCAGCCCCAGCATTTT
TRBV4-3,16,TRBJ1-3,.,CASSQGVSYSGNTIYF,TGCGCCAGCAGCCAAGGTGTGTCTTACTCTGGAAACACCATATATTTT
TRBV11-2,15,TRBJ1-2,TRBD1,CASSFGQAAGGGYTF,TGTGCCAGCAGCTTTGGACAGGCGGCCGGGGGTGGCTACACCTTC
TRBV18,13,TRBJ2-7,.,CASSQKNSYEQYF,TGTGCCAGCTCACAAAAAAACAGCTACGAGCAGTACTTC
TRBV2,13,TRBJ2-5,.,CASSDGLQETQYF,TGTGCCAGCAGTGACGGTCTTCAAGAGACCCAGTACTTC
TRBV6-1,12,TRBJ1-1,.,CASSERGTEAFF,TGTGCCAGCAGTGAACGAGGCACTGAAGCTTTCTTT
TRBV15,15,TRBJ2-3,.,CATSRGTGSTDTQYF,TGTGCCACCAGCAGAGGAACAGGTAGCACAGATACGCAGTATTTT
TRBV28,17,TRBJ2-7,TRBD2,CASSPLTLRLANYEQYF,TGTGCCAGCAGTCCCCTCACTCTAAGACTAGCGAATTACGAGCAGTACTTC
TRBV6-4,17,TRBJ2-5,.,CASSDSIYRVGQETQYF,TGTGCCAGCAGTGACTCGATTTACAGGGTAGGCCAAGAGACCCAGTACTTC
TRBV5-6,16,TRBJ2-7,TRBD1,CASSIGVGTGGSEQYF,TGTGCCAGCAGCATAGGTGTGGGGACAGGGGGCAGCGAGCAGTACTTC
TRBV29-1,11,TRBJ1-1,.,CSAVGQREAFF,TGCAGCGCCGTGGGTCAGCGCGAAGCTTTCTTT
TRBV2,15,TRBJ1-4,TRBD1,CASSEAGTGNEKLFF,TGTGCCAGCAGTGAGGCCGGGACAGGGAATGAAAAACTGTTTTTT
TRBV7-2,13,TRBJ1-6,.,CASLLSYNSPLHF,TGTGCCAGCCTTCTCTCCTATAATTCACCCCTCCACTTT
TRBV7-2,13,TRBJ2-7,.,CASSRRGGDEQYF,TGTGCCAGCAGCAGGCGGGGTGGGGACGAGCAGTACTTC
TRBV7-7,14,TRBJ2-7,.,CASSLDQGSYEQYF,TGTGCCAGCAGCTTAGATCAGGGGTCGTACGAGCAGTACTTC
TRBV30,13,TRBJ2-3,.,CAWSVSGTDTQYF,TGTGCCTGGAGTGTTTCGGGAACAGATACGCAGTATTTT
TRBV7-2,16,TRBJ2-4,TRBD1,CASSRDRGLAKNIQYF,TGTGCCAGCAGTCGCGACAGGGGACTAGCCAAAAACATTCAGTACTTC
TRBV28,18,TRBJ1-4,.,CASSLGGFVAATNEKLFF,TGTGCCAGCAGTTTGGGAGGATTCGTGGCAGCAACTAATGAAAAACTGTTTTTT
TRBV6-6,11,TRBJ2-3,.,CATEGTDTQYF,TGTGCCACCGAGGGCACAGATACGCAGTATTTT
TRBV7-2,14,TRBJ1-6,.,CASRYSGAYSPLHF,TGTGCCAGCAGGTACAGTGGGGCCTATTCACCCCTCCACTTT